What follows are 28 T cell receptor beta chains derived from one specimen sequenced in a study of control samples from healthy donors and cancer patients. TCRdb's table, derived via immunoSEQ multiplex PCR, lists solely in-frame clones and lacks some. The table shows over 200,000 clones, with roughly 82% occurring only once. The sequencing input was PBMCs. These receptors all stem from a woman aged 60 to 75 with lung cancer.

There are many counts of this clone. The chain employs TRBV11-3 and TRBJ2-7; 8 bases match TRBD1. Germline-derived CDR1 and CDR2 are SGHNT and YENEEA. This CDR3 region has 16 residues. The J segment lost 5 bases and the V segment lost 0 bases, leaving 9 bases of the junction unmatched. The CDR3 region is CASSLDPSRGLDEQYF. DNA of the CDR3: TGTGCCAGCAGCTTAGATCCCTCCAGGGGGCTGGACGAGCAGTACTTC. Using reference TRBV11-3 and TRBJ2-7 for the parts outside the CDR3, the full variable domain is EAGVVQSPRYKIIEKKQPVAFWCNPISGHNTLYWYLQNLGQGPELLIRYENEEAVDDSQLPKDRFSAERLKGVDSTLKIQPAELGDSAVYLCASSLDPSRGLDEQYFGPGTRLTVT.

This sequence joins TRBV3-1 (or the pseudogene TRBV3-2) and TRBJ2-1; possibly TRBD1 or TRBD2 for D (5 bases each). Germline lookup yields CDR1 LGHDT and CDR2 YNNKEL (reference sequence). V shed 1 base and J shed 9 bases, with 7 bases lying between them. The CDR3 loop spans 12 amino acids. Written as DNA, the CDR3 is TGTGCCAGCAGCCAAGTGGGGACTGAGCAGTTCTTC. Protein product: CASSQVGTEQFF.

This rearrangement joins TRBV5-1 to TRBJ1-1, with 8 bases lining up with TRBD1. V was pared by 4 bases and J by 3 bases, with 5 bases of the junction left unmatched. This CDR3 is built from 14 residues. Germline CDR1 is SGHRS and CDR2 is YFSETQ. The CDR3 loop reads CASSGSRGHTEAFF. CDR3 in DNA: TGCGCCAGCAGCGGGAGCAGGGGGCACACTGAAGCTTTCTTT. The full variable domain, with the rest looked up from reference TRBV5-1 and TRBJ1-1, is KAGVTQTPRYLIKTRGQQVTLSCSPISGHRSVSWYQQTPGQGLQFLFEYFSETQRNKGNFPGRFSGRQFSNSRSEMNVSTLELGDSALYLCASSGSRGHTEAFFGQGTRLTVV.

The chain couples TRBV7-3 to TRBJ2-2, with D uncertain. The CDR3 has 14 amino acids. CDR1 is SGHTA and CDR2 is FQGTGA in the germline V gene. Trimming removed 1 base at V and 3 bases at J, with 6 bases between. This CDR3 is CASSLSRDTGELFF. CDR3 nucleotides: TGTGCCAGCAGCTTAAGTCGGGACACCGGGGAGCTGTTTTTT.

This sequence joins TRBV19 and TRBJ1-5; 7 bases are a match to TRBD1. There are 15 residues in the CDR3. With 7 bases clipped from V and 3 bases from J, the junction kept 9 bases outside the gene matches. Germline lookup yields CDR1 LNHDA and CDR2 SQIVND (reference sequence). The CDR3 coding sequence is TGTGCCAGTACCAGACAGGGAAGGATCAATCAGCCCCAGCATTTT. It encodes CASTRQGRINQPQHF.

The V call is TRBV15, the J call TRBJ2-7; D is tentatively TRBD1 or TRBD2 (5 bases each). Trimming cost V 6 bases and J 4 bases, with 7 bases left between them. CDR3 length: 11 residues. Per germline, CDR1 LNHNV and CDR2 YYDKDF (reference sequence). This CDR3 reads CATSEGYEQYF. The CDR3 DNA sequence: TGTGCCACCAGTGAGGGGTACGAGCAGTACTTC.

The chain carries TRBV18 and TRBJ2-3, with D perhaps matching TRBD1 (5 bases). Germline CDR1 and CDR2: KGHSH and LQKENI. Deletions cut 0 bases from V and 0 bases from J, with 10 bases between. CDR3 length equals 16 residues. The CDR3 spells CASSPPGAASTDTQYF. The CDR3 DNA follows: TGTGCCAGCTCACCACCAGGGGCTGCTAGCACAGATACGCAGTATTTT.

The chain uses TRBV19 and TRBJ1-5; D is undetermined. V shed 7 bases and J shed 1 base, with 5 bases lying between them. The length of the CDR3 is 12 residues. CDR1 and CDR2 (germline): LNHDA, SQIVND (reference sequence). CDR3 DNA sequence: TGTGCCAGTAAAGAGAGCAATCAGCCCCAGCATTTT. This gives the protein CASKESNQPQHF.

The chain employs TRBV7-2 and TRBJ2-1, with no clear D. The V end lost 2 bases, the J end lost 8 bases, and 16 bases lay between the germline ends. Germline assignment: CDR1 SGHTA and CDR2 FQGNSA. There are 15 residues in the CDR3. As DNA, the CDR3 is TGTGCCAGCAGCTTATTGAGTCTACAAGTGGATGAGCAGTTCTTC. It is translated as CASSLLSLQVDEQFF.

The rearrangement uses TRBV2 and TRBJ1-3; D gene unclear. Germline V gene data show CDR1 as SNHLY and CDR2 as FYNNEI. Trimming took off 8 bases at V and 3 bases at J, with 14 bases between the two ends. The CDR3 runs 14 residues. The DNA of the CDR3 is TGTGCCAGCGGGAAGGGTCAGCTTGGAAACACCATATATTTT. Translated, it gives CASGKGQLGNTIYF.

The V call is TRBV2, the J call TRBJ2-3, with TRBD1 matching 7 bases. J gave up 5 bases and V 6 bases, and 5 bases lay outside the gene matches. CDR3 length: 13 residues. CDR1 is SNHLY and CDR2 is FYNNEI in the germline V gene. CDR3 coding DNA: TGTGCCAGCAGGCTCGACAGGGAAGATACGCAGTATTTT. Its protein product is CASRLDREDTQYF.

The chain is built from TRBV11-2 and TRBJ2-7; TRBD1 might be the D (6 bases). The V gene lost 5 bases and the J gene lost 0 bases, with 14 bases spanning the gap. Germline values: CDR1 SGHAT, CDR2 FQNNGV. The CDR3 runs 15 residues. CDR3 loop: CASSPLTGSSYEQYF. DNA of the CDR3: TGTGCCAGCAGCCCCCTGACAGGAAGCTCCTACGAGCAGTACTTC. Full variable domain (rest looked up from reference TRBV11-2 and TRBJ2-7): EAGVAQSPRYKIIEKRQSVAFWCNPISGHATLYWYQQILGQGPKLLIQFQNNGVVDDSQLPKDRFSAERLKGVDSTLKIQPAKLEDSAVYLCASSPLTGSSYEQYFGPGTRLTVT.

This rearrangement joins TRBV6-1 to TRBJ2-2, with 8 bases fitting TRBD2. Germline values: CDR1 MNHNS, CDR2 SASEGT. V lost 2 bases and J lost 5; bases outside the gene matches: 1. CDR3 length: 14 amino acids. CDR3 sequence reads: CASSETGGTGELFF. For the CDR3, the DNA is TGTGCCAGCAGTGAAACGGGGGGGACCGGGGAGCTGTTTTTT.

V gene TRBV5-5 combines with J gene TRBJ2-3; maybe TRBD1 (5 bases). The CDR3 length is 13 residues. Per the germline V gene, CDR1 is SGHKS and CDR2 is YYEKEE (reference sequence). V shed 0 bases and J shed 7 bases, with 9 bases lying between them. CDR3: CASSLEDTYTQYF. CDR3 sequence (DNA): TGTGCCAGCAGCTTGGAGGACACCTATACGCAGTATTTT.

This chain uses TRBV20-1 with TRBJ1-5; D ambiguous. V lost 3 bases and J lost 5, with 11 bases in between. The CDR3 has 13 amino acids. Germline CDR1 and CDR2: DFQATT and SNEGSKA (reference sequence). As DNA, the CDR3 is TGCAGTGCTAGTTTGGGTTTGGATCAGCCCCAGCATTTT. Amino acids: CSASLGLDQPQHF.

This clone was recorded only once. This chain connects TRBV19 to TRBJ2-1, with D possibly matching TRBD1 (5 bases). The V end lost 3 bases, the J end lost 8 bases, and 17 bases lay between the germline ends. The CDR3 spans 15 residues. CDR1 and CDR2 from the germline V gene are LNHDA and SQIVND (reference sequence). The CDR3 nucleotides read TGTGCCAGTAGTATTACTGCCAGGGCTGTACATGAGCAGTTCTTC. This translates into CASSITARAVHEQFF.

This clone showed up just a few times. The chain carries TRBV27 and TRBJ1-4, with D perhaps TRBD1 (5 bases). Germline loops: CDR1 MNHEY, CDR2 SMNVEV (reference sequence). The CDR3 contains 15 residues. Trimming took 2 bases from V and 5 from J, leaving 12 bases between them. This CDR3 reads CASSLAWDRNEKLFF. In nucleotides, the CDR3 is TGTGCCAGCAGTTTAGCGTGGGACCGCAATGAAAAACTGTTTTTT.

The CDR3 nucleotides are TGTGCCAGCAGCTTAGGGGTAGGTGGGACGGACTCCTACGAGCAGTACTTC. This sequence encodes CASSLGVGGTDSYEQYF. The J gene is TRBJ2-7, the V gene TRBV7-6; D assignment may be TRBD1 or TRBD2 (5 bases each). Trimming stripped 1 base from V and 0 bases from J, with 16 bases between. Germline CDR1 reads SGHVS; CDR2 reads FNYEAQ. CDR3 length equals 17 residues.

This clone appeared once. V usage is TRBV2 and J usage is TRBJ2-1; 8 nucleotides line up with TRBD1. The germline CDR1 and CDR2 sequences are SNHLY and FYNNEI. Trimming removed 6 bases from V and 4 bases from J; junction bases left unmatched: 8. CDR3 length: 15 amino acids. In nucleotides, the CDR3 is TGTGCCAGCAGGACGGGACAGGTGGCTTACAATGAGCAGTTCTTC. It yields the protein CASRTGQVAYNEQFF.

The V call is TRBV19, the J call TRBJ1-1; 9 bases line up with TRBD1. Germline values: CDR1 LNHDA, CDR2 SQIVND (reference sequence). The CDR3 is 15 residues long. V trimming: 5 bases; J trimming: 4 bases; junction bases outside the gene matches: 8. CDR3 in amino acids: CASSPEQGAGTEAFF. The CDR3 DNA sequence: TGTGCCAGTAGTCCTGAACAGGGGGCGGGCACTGAAGCTTTCTTT.

The V call is TRBV7-9, the J call TRBJ1-1; 7 nucleotides line up with TRBD1. The CDR3 is made up of 13 amino acids. Germline CDR1 reads SEHNR; CDR2 reads FQNEAQ (reference sequence). After removal of 6 bases from V and 6 bases from J, the junction contained 7 bases not matched to a gene. As DNA, the CDR3 is TGTGCCAGCAGGTCCAGGGGGGGTGCTGAAGCTTTCTTT. Encoded protein: CASRSRGGAEAFF.

The chain combines TRBV5-1 with TRBJ2-5; no reliable D call. The CDR3 consists of 15 residues. Trimming cost V 4 bases and J 2 bases, with 15 bases left between them. CDR1 and CDR2 (germline): SGHRS, YFSETQ. Here the CDR3 DNA reads TGCGCCAGCAGCCCTGGAGAAGGACGGCAAGAGACCCAGTACTTC. As protein: CASSPGEGRQETQYF.

This clone was detected once. The rearrangement links TRBV29-1 to TRBJ2-7; 9 positions match TRBD1. This CDR3 is 13 amino acids long. The V gene's germline CDR1 is SQVTM and CDR2 ANQGSEA. V was clipped by 1 base and J by 6 bases; unmatched bases: 4. DNA for the CDR3: TGCAGCGTTGAAGGGACAGGGGATGGCGAGCAGTACTTC. This gives the protein CSVEGTGDGEQYF.

The chain has TRBV5-1 and TRBJ2-2; 11 bases line up with TRBD2. The CDR3 length is 16 residues. The V segment lost 4 bases and the J segment 6 bases; nucleotides outside the gene matches: 8. Germline CDR1 SGHRS, CDR2 YFSETQ. The DNA of the CDR3 is TGCGCCAGCAGCCCTATAGCGGGAGGGGTGTCCGGGGAGCTGTTTTTT. Amino acid sequence: CASSPIAGGVSGELFF.

This clone has a single count. This sequence joins TRBV10-3 and TRBJ1-1; D is possibly TRBD1 (5 bases). The CDR3 is 15 amino acids. Trimming cost V 2 bases and J 4 bases, with 14 bases left between them. Germline V gives CDR1 ENHRY, CDR2 SYGVKD. CDR3 DNA sequence: TGTGCCATCAGTGAGACTGACACTGGGGGCACTGAAGCTTTCTTT. It translates to CAISETDTGGTEAFF.

This clone was counted a few times. The V call is TRBV10-1, the J call TRBJ1-1, with a weak D call TRBD1 (6 bases). V lost 3 bases and J 3 bases, leaving 11 bases between the germline ends. Germline lookup yields CDR1 WNHNN and CDR2 SYGVQD (reference sequence). The CDR3 is made up of 14 amino acids. In DNA, the CDR3 is TGCGCCAGCAGTGAAGGGGGGCTGGACACTGAAGCTTTCTTT. Translation: CASSEGGLDTEAFF.

CDR3 residues: CASSQEDIITGSWGYTF. The CDR3 nucleotides are TGTGCCAGCAGCCAAGAAGATATTATAACAGGTTCATGGGGCTACACCTTC. The rearrangement links TRBV4-2 to TRBJ1-2, with D possibly being TRBD1 (5 bases). The CDR3 totals 17 residues. CDR1 and CDR2 from the germline V gene are LGHNA and YNFKEQ. Trimming removed 0 bases at V and 8 bases at J, with 22 bases between.

A word on this clone: The same CDR3 arises from other DNA sequences in this sample as well. The chain carries TRBV6-6 and TRBJ1-1, with D perhaps TRBD1 (6 bases). The length of the CDR3 is 15 residues. V lost 6 bases and J lost 1, with 15 bases in between. Looked up from germline, CDR1 is MNHNY and CDR2 is SVGAGI (reference sequence). The CDR3 loop is CASSPPGGSNTEAFF. The DNA of the CDR3 is TGTGCCAGCAGCCCCCCGGGGGGCTCGAACACTGAAGCTTTCTTT.